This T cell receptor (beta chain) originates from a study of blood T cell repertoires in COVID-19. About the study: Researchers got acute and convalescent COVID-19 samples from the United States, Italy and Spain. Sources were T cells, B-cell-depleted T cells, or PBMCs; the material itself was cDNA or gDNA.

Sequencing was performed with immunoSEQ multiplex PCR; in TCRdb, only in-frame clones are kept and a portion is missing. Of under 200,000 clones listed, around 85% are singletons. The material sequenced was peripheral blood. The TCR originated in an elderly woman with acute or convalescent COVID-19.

The CDR3, as DNA: TGTGCCAGCACCGTACAGGGCACCCTCCGCGATGGCTACACCTTC. Translating gives CASTVQGTLRDGYTF. V is TRBV7-9 and J is TRBJ1-2; D possibly corresponds to TRBD1 (6 bases). Deletions cut 7 bases from V and 6 bases from J, with 21 bases between. CDR1 is SEHNR and CDR2 is FQNEAQ in the germline V gene (reference sequence). The CDR3 contains 15 residues.